This entry concerns a single T cell receptor beta chain. In the authors' workflow: The authors estimated nucleated cell counts from reference gene primer amplification. Assay used: immunoSEQ multiplex PCR; TCRdb lists only in-frame clones, some missing. V and J calls and clone size are given by that table; D and trimming were obtained from the DNA. The table has approximately 470,000 clones, approximately 83% seen once. The data stem from a study of blood T cell repertoires in COVID-19. Study overall: The United States, Italy and Spain supplied acute and convalescent COVID-19 samples. The cDNA or gDNA used as material had been derived from T cells, B-cell-depleted T cells, or PBMCs.

The receptor was derived from a human donor in a cohort sampled during active COVID-19. Sequences were obtained from peripheral blood.

CDR3 protein: CASSAGRTYNEQFF. As DNA, the CDR3 is TGTGCCAGCAGCGCGGGAAGAACCTACAATGAGCAGTTCTTC. This rearrangement joins TRBV6-2 or TRBV6-3 to TRBJ2-1; D might be TRBD2 (6 bases). Trimming removed 6 bases at V and 2 bases at J, with 11 bases between. The CDR3 contains 14 residues. Germline assignment: CDR1 MNHEY and CDR2 SVGEGT.